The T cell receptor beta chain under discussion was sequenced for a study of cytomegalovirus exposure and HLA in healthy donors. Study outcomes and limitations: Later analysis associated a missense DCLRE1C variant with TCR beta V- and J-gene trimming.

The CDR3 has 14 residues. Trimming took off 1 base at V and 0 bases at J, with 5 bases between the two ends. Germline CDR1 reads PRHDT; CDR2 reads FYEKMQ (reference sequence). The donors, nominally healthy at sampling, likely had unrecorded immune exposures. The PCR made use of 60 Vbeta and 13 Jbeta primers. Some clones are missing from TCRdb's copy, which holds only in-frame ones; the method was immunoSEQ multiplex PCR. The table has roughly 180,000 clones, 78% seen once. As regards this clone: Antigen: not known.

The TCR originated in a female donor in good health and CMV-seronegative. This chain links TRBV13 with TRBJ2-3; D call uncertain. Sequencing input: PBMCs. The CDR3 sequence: CASSLDRSTDTQYF. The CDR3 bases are TGTGCCAGCAGCTTAGACAGAAGCACAGATACGCAGTATTTT. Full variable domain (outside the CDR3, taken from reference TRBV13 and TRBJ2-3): AAGVIQSPRHLIKEKRETATLKCYPIPRHDTVYWYQQGPGQDPQFLISFYEKMQSDKGSIPDRFSAQQFSDYHSELNMSSLELGDSALYFCASSLDRSTDTQYFGPGTRLTVL.